The 30 T cell receptor beta chains reported below all come from one sample, sequenced in a study of OX40 agonist ivuxolimab in advanced cancers. Sequenced by immunoSEQ multiplex PCR; TCRdb stores in-frame clones only, minus some. Counted here are 78,000 or so clones, roughly 92% occurring once; the ten biggest clones make up 2.5% to 3%. The source was CD4+ or CD8+ T cells sorted from blood, collected in a trial of the OX40 agonist ivuxolimab. These receptors were taken from an adult with an advanced solid tumor such as melanoma, head and neck, liver or kidney cancer.

The CDR3 DNA is TGTGCCACCAGCAGAGATGGGGGGACAGGGGTAACCAAAAACATTCAGTACTTC. Translated, it gives CATSRDGGTGVTKNIQYF. The V gene is TRBV15, the J gene TRBJ2-4; 10 bases are a match to TRBD1. The germline V gene has CDR1 LNHNV and CDR2 YYDKDF (reference sequence). The ends lost 0 bases at V and 2 bases at J; junction bases unmatched: 7. CDR3 size: 18 residues.

The chain employs TRBV7-6 and TRBJ2-3; D possibly corresponds to TRBD2 (6 bases). Germline lookup yields CDR1 SGHVS and CDR2 FNYEAQ. The CDR3 contains 16 residues. The V end was cut by 2 bases, the J end by 0 bases, with 12 bases between. CDR3 sequence reads: CASSLRPSASTDTQYF. The CDR3 DNA follows: TGTGCCAGCAGCTTACGGCCTAGCGCCAGCACAGATACGCAGTATTTT. The complete variable domain, with remaining parts taken from reference TRBV7-6 and TRBJ2-3, reads GAGVSQSPRYKVTKRGQDVALRCDPISGHVSLYWYRQALGQGPEFLTYFNYEAQQDKSGLPNDRFSAERPEGSISTLTIQRTEQRDSAMYRCASSLRPSASTDTQYFGPGTRLTVL.

The chain couples TRBV7-9 to TRBJ2-1; tentative D call: TRBD2 (5 bases). Germline V gene data show CDR1 as SEHNR and CDR2 as FQNEAQ (reference sequence). CDR3 length: 12 amino acids. V lost 9 bases, J lost 2 bases, and 8 bases lay in between. The CDR3 DNA sequence: TGTGCCAGTGAGAGGGCCTACAATGAGCAGTTCTTC. Its protein product is CASERAYNEQFF.

As concerns this clone: The identical CDR3 is also encoded by other nucleotide sequences in the sample. This chain links TRBV4-1 with TRBJ1-5, with 8 bases fitting TRBD1. Looked up from germline, CDR1 is MGHRA and CDR2 is YSYEKL. CDR3 length: 17 amino acids. V gave up 0 bases and J gave up 0 bases; unmatched junction bases: 4. The CDR3, as DNA: TGCGCCAGCAGCCAAGAAGGGACAGGCTATAGCAATCAGCCCCAGCATTTT. Its translation is CASSQEGTGYSNQPQHF.

The chain couples TRBV19 to TRBJ1-2; unclear D gene. Trimming removed 2 bases from V and 4 bases from J, with 8 bases in between. CDR3 length: 13 amino acids. Germline V CDR1 and CDR2: LNHDA, SQIVND (reference sequence). The CDR3 nucleotides read TGTGCCAGTAGTATAAGGGAAAGCTATGGCTACACCTTC. Protein: CASSIRESYGYTF.

The chain joins TRBV4-1 to TRBJ2-3, with 8 bases matching TRBD2. The CDR3 has 15 residues. J lost 4 bases, V lost 6 bases, and 9 bases had no gene match. Germline assignment: CDR1 MGHRA and CDR2 YSYEKL. The CDR3 DNA reads TGCGCCAGCAGAAAGGGACTAGAGTCGGCAGATACGCAGTATTTT. Residues: CASRKGLESADTQYF.

The chain couples TRBV7-2 to TRBJ1-2; unclear D gene. V was pared by 1 base and J by 3 bases, with 9 bases between. Germline V lookup: CDR1 SGHTA, CDR2 FQGNSA. The CDR3 totals 14 residues. The CDR3 sequence: CASSLGSLDYGYTF. The CDR3 DNA follows: TGTGCCAGCAGCTTAGGGTCATTAGACTATGGCTACACCTTC.

The chain joins TRBV6-1 to TRBJ1-1; no firm D call. Trimming removed 1 base at V and 3 bases at J, with 6 bases between. Germline CDR1 and CDR2: MNHNS and SASEGT. CDR3 size: 13 residues. CDR3 in amino acids: CASSEGPYTEAFF. CDR3 sequence (DNA): TGTGCCAGCAGTGAAGGACCTTACACTGAAGCTTTCTTT.

The rearrangement uses TRBV6-1 and TRBJ2-7; 8 bases map to TRBD1. Trimming took 4 bases from V and 6 from J; bases not matched to a gene: 5. The germline V gene encodes CDR1 MNHNS and CDR2 SASEGT. The CDR3 spans 13 residues. The CDR3 DNA reads TGTGCCAGCAGTGGAGACAGGGGTGTCGAGCAGTACTTC. Protein: CASSGDRGVEQYF.

The J gene is TRBJ1-2, the V gene TRBV5-1; TRBD1 is a possible D gene (6 bases). The CDR3 runs to 13 residues. Germline-derived CDR1 and CDR2 are SGHRS and YFSETQ. With 0 bases removed from V and 3 bases from J, the gap between germline ends came to 6 bases. The CDR3 DNA is TGCGCCAGCAGCTTGGAGGGGGACTATGGCTACACCTTC. It translates to CASSLEGDYGYTF.

The chain links TRBV6-1 to TRBJ1-1; 8 bases agree with TRBD1. This CDR3 has 14 residues. Germline loops: CDR1 MNHNS, CDR2 SASEGT. Trimming cost V 7 bases and J 4 bases; bases outside gene matches: 8. The CDR3 region is CASTTTGGGTEAFF. DNA of the CDR3: TGTGCCAGCACAACAACAGGGGGTGGCACTGAAGCTTTCTTT.

The chain combines TRBV5-1 with TRBJ1-2; a weak D match, TRBD1 (6 bases). Germline-derived CDR1 and CDR2 are SGHRS and YFSETQ. There are 13 residues in the CDR3. V lost 4 bases and J lost 4, with 11 bases in between. The CDR3 DNA follows: TGCGCCAGCAGCCCCGGGGGCCTCTATGGCTACACCTTC. Amino acids: CASSPGGLYGYTF.

The chain employs TRBV2 and TRBJ2-1; possibly TRBD1 for D (6 bases). Trimming took 7 bases from V and 0 from J, leaving 10 bases between them. Germline V gene lookup returns CDR1 SNHLY and CDR2 FYNNEI. This CDR3 is built from 14 residues. The CDR3 DNA reads TGTGCCAGCAACCGGGACACCTCCTACAATGAGCAGTTCTTC. Its protein is CASNRDTSYNEQFF.

The rearrangement uses TRBV6-5 and TRBJ2-3, with D perhaps given as TRBD1 or TRBD2 (5 bases each). CDR1 and CDR2 from the germline V gene are MNHEY and SVGAGI. The CDR3 spans 15 residues. Trimming shortened V by 5 bases and J by 1 base, and 13 bases separated the two germline ends. The CDR3 sequence: CASSGGWSGTDTQYF. CDR3 DNA: TGTGCCAGCAGTGGGGGTTGGAGTGGCACAGATACGCAGTATTTT.

The chain recombines TRBV15 with TRBJ1-5, with D possibly being TRBD1 (6 bases). CDR3 length: 18 amino acids. Germline values: CDR1 LNHNV, CDR2 YYDKDF (reference sequence). Between the trimmed V and J ends, which lost 3 bases and 0 bases, there was a span of 18 bases. In DNA form, the CDR3 reads TGTGCCACCAGCAGCGAGATTGGGGGACATTATAGCAATCAGCCCCAGCATTTT. The encoded protein is CATSSEIGGHYSNQPQHF.

The V call is TRBV7-2, the J call TRBJ1-2; TRBD1 is a possible D gene (5 bases). The CDR3 is 13 residues long. Trimming stripped 1 base from V and 8 bases from J, with 11 bases between. The germline V gene encodes CDR1 SGHTA and CDR2 FQGNSA. The CDR3 nucleotides read TGTGCCAGCAGCTTAGAACGGGGCGGCGGCTACACCTTC. Translating gives CASSLERGGGYTF.

The sample holds one count of this clone. CDR3: CASAGWGGKLFF. The CDR3 DNA reads as TGTGCTTCGGCAGGCTGGGGCGGAAAACTGTTTTTT. V is TRBV19 and J is TRBJ1-4, with D possibly being TRBD1 (5 bases). From germline, CDR1 is LNHDA and CDR2 SQIVND (reference sequence). There are 12 residues in the CDR3.

The chain carries TRBV7-2 and TRBJ1-2; D unresolved. CDR1 and CDR2 from the germline V gene are SGHTA and FQGNSA. Trimming shortened V by 4 bases and J by 6 bases, and 15 bases separated the two germline ends. The CDR3 totals 14 residues. In nucleotides, the CDR3 is TGTGCCAGCAGCTCGGTCGGAGCACGAGATGGCTACACCTTC. Translation: CASSSVGARDGYTF.

The chain has TRBV6-1 and TRBJ1-4; TRBD1 is a possible D gene (6 bases). Germline V gene lookup returns CDR1 MNHNS and CDR2 SASEGT. The CDR3 loop spans 15 amino acids. With 1 base removed from V and 8 bases from J, the gap between germline ends came to 14 bases. The CDR3 region has the DNA TGTGCCAGCAGTGAAGGCGGGGGCCGTGGGGAAAAACTGTTTTTT. This encodes CASSEGGGRGEKLFF.

This clone has just one count. Distinct nucleotide sequences in the sample also encode this CDR3. This chain joins TRBV15 and TRBJ1-6; D is perhaps TRBD1 (6 bases). There are 14 residues in the CDR3. Germline V CDR1 and CDR2: LNHNV, YYDKDF (reference sequence). Trimming took 4 bases from V and 5 from J, leaving 9 bases between them. The DNA of the CDR3 is TGTGCCACCAGCAAGGGACAACATAATTCACCCCTCCACTTT. It specifies CATSKGQHNSPLHF.

This clone was seen a few times. Distinct nucleotide sequences in the sample also encode this CDR3. This chain connects TRBV5-1 to TRBJ2-7, with TRBD1 identical over 10 bases. V shed 0 bases and J 3 bases; nucleotides not matched to a gene: 0. This CDR3 contains 14 residues. Germline V gene lookup returns CDR1 SGHRS and CDR2 YFSETQ. CDR3 sequence: CASSLGTGGYEQYF. The CDR3 DNA reads as TGCGCCAGCAGCTTGGGGACAGGGGGCTACGAGCAGTACTTC.

The chain couples TRBV5-1 to TRBJ2-6, with TRBD2 matching over 14 bases. The germline V gene has CDR1 SGHRS and CDR2 YFSETQ. This CDR3 contains 17 residues. J lost 4 bases, V lost 3 bases, and 3 bases had no gene match. The CDR3 DNA reads TGCGCCAGCAGCTCGGGACTAGCGGGAGAAGGGGCCAACGTCCTGACTTTC. This encodes CASSSGLAGEGANVLTF.

The gene calls are TRBV10-3 and TRBJ2-7; 12 nucleotides line up with TRBD1. This CDR3 contains 15 residues. J lost 3 bases, V lost 2 bases, and 2 bases had no gene match. Germline V gene lookup returns CDR1 ENHRY and CDR2 SYGVKD. The CDR3 sequence: CAISEGTGGVYEQYF. CDR3 in DNA: TGTGCCATCAGTGAGGGGACAGGGGGCGTCTACGAGCAGTACTTC.

The chain combines TRBV2 with TRBJ1-5; D possibly corresponds to TRBD1 (6 bases). In germline, CDR1 is SNHLY, CDR2 FYNNEI. Trimming took off 2 bases at V and 5 bases at J, with 13 bases between the two ends. CDR3 length: 15 residues. CDR3 in amino acids: CASSESRGGYQPQHF. The CDR3 coding sequence is TGTGCCAGCAGTGAATCTAGAGGGGGTTATCAGCCCCAGCATTTT.

The chain employs TRBV6-5 and TRBJ1-3, with 7 nucleotides matching TRBD1. Per the germline V gene, CDR1 is MNHEY and CDR2 is SVGAGI. This CDR3 contains 15 residues. V dropped 10 bases and J dropped 3; count of bases not matched to a gene: 12. The CDR3 coding sequence is TGTGCCATCCGGGACAGCCAAAAGGGTGGAAACACCATATATTTT. This gives the protein CAIRDSQKGGNTIYF.

The J gene is TRBJ1-4, the V gene TRBV18; unclear D gene. This CDR3 region has 14 residues. The germline V and J ends were trimmed by 0 bases and 4 bases, with 6 bases remaining between them. CDR1 KGHSH and CDR2 LQKENI come from the germline V gene. CDR3 loop: CASSPPAVNEKLFF. CDR3 nucleotide sequence: TGTGCCAGCTCACCACCGGCAGTTAATGAAAAACTGTTTTTT. Full variable domain (outside the CDR3, taken from reference TRBV18 and TRBJ1-4): NAGVMQNPRHLVRRRGQEARLRCSPMKGHSHVYWYRQLPEEGLKFMVYLQKENIIDESGMPKERFSAEFPKEGPSILRIQQVVRGDSAAYFCASSPPAVNEKLFFGSGTQLSVL.

The V gene is TRBV5-1, the J gene TRBJ2-3; the match to TRBD2 covers 7 bases. With 4 bases clipped from V and 6 bases from J, the junction kept 11 bases outside the gene matches. The germline CDR1 and CDR2 sequences are SGHRS and YFSETQ. The CDR3 spans 15 residues. CDR3 DNA: TGCGCCAGCAGCCCTCTAGCGGATCCGGCGGATACGCAGTATTTT. Amino acids: CASSPLADPADTQYF.

This clone was picked up one time. V usage is TRBV2 and J usage is TRBJ1-6, with D unclear. The CDR3 length is 12 residues. Trimming removed 6 bases from V and 5 bases from J, with 5 bases in between. Germline V lookup: CDR1 SNHLY, CDR2 FYNNEI. CDR3 sequence reads: CASSGDNSPLHF. CDR3 DNA sequence: TGTGCCAGCAGCGGGGATAATTCACCCCTCCACTTT.

The V and J genes are TRBV7-9 and TRBJ2-1; D may match TRBD1 or TRBD2 (6 bases each). The V and J ends lost 0 bases and 8 bases respectively, with 14 bases between them. The germline V gene encodes CDR1 SEHNR and CDR2 FQNEAQ (reference sequence). The CDR3 runs 15 residues. The CDR3 coding sequence is TGTGCCAGCAGCTTAGCGGGGGGCCCCGTCCATGAGCAGTTCTTC. This sequence encodes CASSLAGGPVHEQFF. Complete variable domain (other parts from reference TRBV7-9 and TRBJ2-1): DTGVSQNPRHKITKRGQNVTFRCDPISEHNRLYWYRQTLGQGPEFLTYFQNEAQLEKSRLLSDRFSAERPKGSFSTLEIQRTEQGDSAMYLCASSLAGGPVHEQFFGPGTRLTVL.

The CDR3 loop reads CAISGGDSLNQPQHF. CDR3 nucleotides: TGTGCCATCAGTGGGGGGGACAGTCTCAATCAGCCCCAGCATTTT. The rearrangement joins TRBV10-3 to TRBJ1-5, with 7 bases that match TRBD1. The germline CDR1 and CDR2 sequences are ENHRY and SYGVKD. V gave up 4 bases and J gave up 3 bases; unmatched junction bases: 6. The CDR3 is 15 residues long.